The present T cell receptor beta chain was sequenced within a study of naive and memory T cell subsets. Worth noting for this clonotype: The target antigen is unknown.

The germline V gene encodes CDR1 MNHEY and CDR2 SVGAGI. This CDR3 comprises 16 residues. Losses at the gene ends were 4 bases for V and 5 bases for J; bases not matched to a gene: 8. Two oligonucleotides, mixed equimolar, formed the beta constant-region primer covering TRBC1 and TRBC2. The ligated cDNA underwent four PCR rounds using SP2 and nested alpha and beta constant-region primers. TCRdb re-called the UMI-ligation and nested PCR reads through MiXCR, storing one row per CDR3 protein. The table lists more than 120,000 distinct CDR3 sequences, under 25% of them singletons. Findings and limits, study-wide: Especially in CD8 cells, naive repertoires contained a few larger clonotypes, possibly CD45RA-re-expressing memory cells.

The chain joins TRBV6-5 to TRBJ2-7, with 13 positions matching TRBD2. The specimen sequenced was naive CD8+ T cells from blood. The sequence came from a human donor in good health. The CDR3 loop is CASSFGTSGKQNEQYF. In nucleotides, the CDR3 is TGTGCCAGCAGTTTCGGGACTAGCGGGAAACAGAACGAGCAGTACTTC.